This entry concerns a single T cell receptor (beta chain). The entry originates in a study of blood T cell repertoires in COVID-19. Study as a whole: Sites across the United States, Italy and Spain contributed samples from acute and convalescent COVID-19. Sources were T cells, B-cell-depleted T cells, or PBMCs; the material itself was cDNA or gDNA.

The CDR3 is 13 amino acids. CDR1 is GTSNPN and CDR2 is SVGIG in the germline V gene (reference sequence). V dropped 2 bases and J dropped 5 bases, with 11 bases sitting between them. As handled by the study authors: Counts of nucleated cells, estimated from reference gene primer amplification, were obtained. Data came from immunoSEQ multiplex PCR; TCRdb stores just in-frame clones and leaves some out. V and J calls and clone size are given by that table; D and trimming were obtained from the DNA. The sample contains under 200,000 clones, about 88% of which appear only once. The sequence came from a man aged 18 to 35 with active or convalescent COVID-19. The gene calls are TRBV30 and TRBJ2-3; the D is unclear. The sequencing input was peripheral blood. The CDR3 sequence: CAWSRLDGDTQYF. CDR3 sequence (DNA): TGTGCCTGGAGTCGGCTAGACGGAGATACGCAGTATTTT.